These 24 T cell receptor beta chains originate from one sample sequenced in a study of cytomegalovirus exposure and HLA in healthy donors. Researchers ran the PCR with 60 Vbeta and 13 Jbeta primers. TCRdb's table, derived via immunoSEQ multiplex PCR, lists solely in-frame clones and lacks some. The sample holds roughly 130,000 clones, around 80% seen once. The specimen was PBMCs. The receptors originated from a man over 45 in good health and CMV-seronegative.

The rearrangement joins TRBV5-1 to TRBJ2-1; weak D call: TRBD1 (5 bases). CDR3 length: 16 residues. The V gene lost 4 bases and the J gene lost 9 bases, with 23 bases spanning the gap. Germline-derived CDR1 and CDR2 are SGHRS and YFSETQ. The CDR3 DNA reads TGCGCCAGCAGCCCGGGCGACGACGCCAATCAGGGTGAGCAGTTCTTC. Translated, it gives CASSPGDDANQGEQFF.

The chain employs TRBV7-9 and TRBJ1-4; a weak D match, TRBD1 (6 bases). This CDR3 has 14 amino acids. V was pared by 5 bases and J by 2 bases, with 9 bases between. Germline CDR1 is SEHNR and CDR2 is FQNEAQ (reference sequence). CDR3 in amino acids: CASSLTGTNEKLFF. The CDR3 DNA reads TGTGCCAGCAGCCTAACAGGGACTAATGAAAAACTGTTTTTT.

The V call is TRBV5-1, the J call TRBJ1-2; the match to TRBD1 covers 8 bases. V trimming: 4 bases; J trimming: 0 bases; junction bases outside the gene matches: 8. There are 16 residues in the CDR3. Germline V CDR1 and CDR2: SGHRS, YFSETQ. The CDR3 bases are TGCGCCAGCAGCCCGGACAGGGCGACTCCTAACTATGGCTACACCTTC. Its protein is CASSPDRATPNYGYTF.

The chain joins TRBV10-2 to TRBJ2-7; no reliable D call. Trimming took 3 bases from V and 3 from J, leaving 3 bases between them. The CDR3 has 11 amino acids. Looked up from germline, CDR1 is WSHSY and CDR2 is SAAADI. CDR3 sequence reads: CASSDHYEQYF. The CDR3 DNA follows: TGCGCCAGCAGTGACCACTACGAGCAGTACTTC.

This chain links TRBV6-6 with TRBJ1-5; D is unresolved. The germline V and J ends were trimmed by 2 bases and 9 bases, with 14 bases remaining between them. This CDR3 is 14 amino acids long. The germline V gene has CDR1 MNHNY and CDR2 SVGAGI (reference sequence). DNA for the CDR3: TGTGCCAGCAGTTACGGGGAGCGATCTGCGCCCCAGCATTTT. It is translated as CASSYGERSAPQHF.

This clone turned up a few times. The rearrangement uses TRBV5-1 and TRBJ2-1, with 10 bases lining up with TRBD2. The CDR3 loop spans 15 amino acids. Trimming removed 1 base from V and 7 bases from J; junction bases left unmatched: 5. Germline V lookup: CDR1 SGHRS, CDR2 YFSETQ. DNA for the CDR3: TGCGCCAGCAGCTTGAATAGCGGGGGGCGAAATGAGCAGTTCTTC. As protein: CASSLNSGGRNEQFF.

V gene TRBV4-1 combines with J gene TRBJ2-7; tentatively, D is TRBD2 (5 bases). V dropped 1 base and J dropped 0 bases, with 13 bases sitting between them. CDR1 is MGHRA and CDR2 is YSYEKL in the germline V gene. The CDR3 runs to 16 residues. CDR3 region: CASSQGTGIASYEQYF. In nucleotides, the CDR3 is TGCGCCAGCAGCCAAGGCACGGGAATAGCCTCCTACGAGCAGTACTTC.

This clone was seen once. The chain is built from TRBV9 and TRBJ1-4, with 7 positions matching TRBD1. With 0 bases clipped from V and 12 bases from J, the junction kept 26 bases outside the gene matches. CDR1 is SGDLS, CDR2 YYNGEE, per germline. The CDR3 covers 20 residues. CDR3 residues: CASSVEGHINAPSFQGELFF. CDR3 in DNA: TGTGCCAGCAGCGTAGAGGGCCACATAAACGCCCCGTCTTTCCAGGGGGAACTGTTTTTT.

The genes are TRBV5-1 and TRBJ2-7, with TRBD1 matching over 7 bases. Trimming removed 4 bases from V and 0 bases from J; junction bases left unmatched: 1. Germline lookup yields CDR1 SGHRS and CDR2 YFSETQ. This CDR3 contains 13 residues. CDR3 in DNA: TGCGCCAGCAGCGGGGACAGCTCCTACGAGCAGTACTTC. Its protein product is CASSGDSSYEQYF.

This chain joins TRBV27 and TRBJ2-7, with TRBD2 as a possible D gene (6 bases). The V and J ends lost 6 bases and 1 base respectively, with 10 bases between them. The CDR3 is 13 residues long. CDR1 is MNHEY and CDR2 is SMNVEV in the germline V gene (reference sequence). CDR3 in amino acids: CASSVRGSYEQYF. In DNA, the CDR3 is TGTGCCAGCAGCGTCCGGGGGTCCTACGAGCAGTACTTC.

This chain joins TRBV5-1 and TRBJ2-7, with 8 bases lining up with TRBD2. The trim removed 0 bases at V and 7 bases at J, leaving 6 bases unmatched. This CDR3 region has 14 residues. Germline V gene data show CDR1 as SGHRS and CDR2 as YFSETQ. The CDR3 coding sequence is TGCGCCAGCAGCTTGGTGGCGGGGGGAAGGGAGCAGTACTTC. The encoded protein is CASSLVAGGREQYF.

The J gene is TRBJ1-1, the V gene TRBV7-9; D might be TRBD1 (5 bases). Germline-derived CDR1 and CDR2 are SEHNR and FQNEAQ (reference sequence). V lost 5 bases, J lost 1 base, and 14 bases lay in between. This CDR3 spans 15 amino acids. CDR3 loop: CASSPPRASNTEAFF. The CDR3 coding sequence is TGTGCCAGCAGCCCCCCCAGGGCGTCGAACACTGAAGCTTTCTTT.

The rearrangement links TRBV6-1 to TRBJ2-3; 8 nucleotides agree with TRBD1. CDR1 and CDR2 (germline): MNHNS, SASEGT. The CDR3 runs 13 residues. The junction had 3 bases not matched to a gene; V was cut back by 9 bases and J by 1 base. CDR3 coding DNA: TGTGCCAGTGGACAGGGAGGCACAGATACGCAGTATTTT. Amino acid sequence: CASGQGGTDTQYF.

The chain joins TRBV7-3 to TRBJ2-3, with 11 bases identical to TRBD2. CDR3 length: 16 amino acids. The germline gives CDR1 SGHTA, CDR2 FQGTGA. Germline trimming cut 2 bases from V and 4 bases from J; bases unmatched to any gene: 5. Here the CDR3 DNA reads TGTGCCAGCAGCTTAGGCAATAGCGGGGGGGCAGATACGCAGTATTTT. Its translation is CASSLGNSGGADTQYF. The full variable domain, its missing parts supplied by reference TRBV7-3 and TRBJ2-3, is GAGVSQTPSNKVTEKGKYVELRCDPISGHTALYWYRQSLGQGPEFLIYFQGTGAADDSGLPNDRFFAVRPEGSVSTLKIQRTERGDSAVYLCASSLGNSGGADTQYFGPGTRLTVL.

V usage is TRBV7-2 and J usage is TRBJ2-5; perhaps TRBD1 as D (6 bases). Germline values: CDR1 SGHTA, CDR2 FQGNSA. The CDR3 has 15 residues. V was cut by 5 bases and J by 5 bases, with 18 bases left in between. The CDR3 region is CASSLHRAAIETQYF. Written as DNA, the CDR3 is TGTGCCAGCAGCCTACACAGGGCCGCCATCGAGACCCAGTACTTC.

The chain carries TRBV5-1 and TRBJ2-6, with 9 nucleotides matching TRBD2. The CDR3 covers 19 residues. J gave up 2 bases and V 1 base, and 10 bases lay outside the gene matches. Germline-derived CDR1 and CDR2 are SGHRS and YFSETQ. CDR3: CASSLPPSSGGPGANVLTF. The CDR3 region has the DNA TGCGCCAGCAGCTTGCCCCCTTCGAGCGGGGGGCCTGGGGCCAACGTCCTGACTTTC.

This chain connects TRBV2 to TRBJ1-3; a weak D match, TRBD1 (6 bases). Germline V lookup: CDR1 SNHLY, CDR2 FYNNEI. The CDR3 has 14 amino acids. V lost 4 bases and J 5 bases, leaving 12 bases between the germline ends. The CDR3 loop reads CASSVRGTRNTIYF. Here the CDR3 DNA reads TGTGCCAGCAGTGTCAGGGGAACCAGAAACACCATATATTTT.

V usage is TRBV11-3 and J usage is TRBJ2-3; 10 bases are shared with TRBD2. Germline trimming cut 5 bases from V and 1 base from J; bases unmatched to any gene: 0. The CDR3 runs to 14 residues. The germline V gene has CDR1 SGHNT and CDR2 YENEEA. For the CDR3, the DNA is TGTGCCAGCAGCACTAGCGGGGGCACAGATACGCAGTATTTT. Translating it yields CASSTSGGTDTQYF. The entire variable domain, with the rest obtained from reference TRBV11-3 and TRBJ2-3, is as follows: EAGVVQSPRYKIIEKKQPVAFWCNPISGHNTLYWYLQNLGQGPELLIRYENEEAVDDSQLPKDRFSAERLKGVDSTLKIQPAELGDSAVYLCASSTSGGTDTQYFGPGTRLTVL.

This clone turned up a few times. The chain recombines TRBV5-4 with TRBJ2-7; 8 bases map to TRBD2. The trim removed 5 bases at V and 1 base at J, leaving 8 bases unmatched. Germline V gene lookup returns CDR1 SGHNT and CDR2 YYREEE (reference sequence). CDR3 length: 15 amino acids. Here the CDR3 DNA reads TGTGCCAGCAGGCCGGGGCGGGGGGCGTCCTACGAGCAGTACTTC. It translates to CASRPGRGASYEQYF.

As regards this clone: Other DNA sequences within the sample encode an identical CDR3. The chain joins TRBV4-1 to TRBJ2-7; D unresolved. Germline CDR1 and CDR2: MGHRA and YSYEKL. The CDR3 loop spans 13 amino acids. The V gene lost 1 base and the J gene lost 2 bases, with 6 bases spanning the gap. CDR3 protein: CASSQGLAYEQYF. In nucleotides, the CDR3 is TGCGCCAGCAGCCAAGGACTTGCCTACGAGCAGTACTTC.

This clone was seen a single time. This chain connects TRBV11-3 to TRBJ2-3; 7 nucleotides agree with TRBD1. The CDR3 length is 15 residues. Looked up from germline, CDR1 is SGHNT and CDR2 is YENEEA. V dropped 1 base and J dropped 6; count of bases not matched to a gene: 7. The CDR3 bases are TGTGCCAGCAGCTTAGGTAGGGGGCGCAGTGATACGCAGTATTTT. This gives the protein CASSLGRGRSDTQYF.

V and J are TRBV30 and TRBJ2-7; D is unresolved. V was shortened by 1 base and J by 3 bases, with 7 bases between the two germline ends. CDR3 length equals 12 residues. CDR1 is GTSNPN and CDR2 is SVGIG in the germline V gene (reference sequence). The CDR3 loop is CAWSGPYYEQYF. CDR3 in DNA: TGTGCCTGGAGTGGGCCGTACTACGAGCAGTACTTC.

This sequence joins TRBV15 and TRBJ2-6; the D is unclear. The CDR3 contains 15 residues. The V gene's germline CDR1 is LNHNV and CDR2 YYDKDF (reference sequence). Trimming removed 0 bases at V and 0 bases at J, with 3 bases between. This CDR3 reads CATSRDNSGANVLTF. For the CDR3, the DNA is TGTGCCACCAGCAGAGACAACTCTGGGGCCAACGTCCTGACTTTC.

The chain couples TRBV2 to TRBJ2-3, with 12 bases fitting TRBD2. CDR3 length equals 15 residues. The trim removed 4 bases at V and 4 bases at J, leaving 3 bases unmatched. CDR1 and CDR2 from the germline V gene are SNHLY and FYNNEI. The CDR3 here is CASSGTSGAADTQYF. The CDR3 DNA sequence: TGTGCCAGCAGTGGGACTAGCGGGGCGGCAGATACGCAGTATTTT.